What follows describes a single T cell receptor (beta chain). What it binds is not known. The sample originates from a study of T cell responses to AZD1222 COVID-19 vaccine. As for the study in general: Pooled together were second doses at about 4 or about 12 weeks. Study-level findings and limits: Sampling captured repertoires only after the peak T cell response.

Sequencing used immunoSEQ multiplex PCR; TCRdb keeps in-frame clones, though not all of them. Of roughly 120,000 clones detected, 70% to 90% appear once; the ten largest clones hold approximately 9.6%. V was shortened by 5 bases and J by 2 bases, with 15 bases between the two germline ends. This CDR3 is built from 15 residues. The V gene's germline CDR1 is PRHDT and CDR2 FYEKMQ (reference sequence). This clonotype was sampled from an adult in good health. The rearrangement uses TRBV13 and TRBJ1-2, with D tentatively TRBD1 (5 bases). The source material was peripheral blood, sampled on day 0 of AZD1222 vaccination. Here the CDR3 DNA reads TGTGCCAGCAGCCAAAGGGGTATGTTAAACTATGGCTACACCTTC. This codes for CASSQRGMLNYGYTF.